One TCR beta chain is described in this entry. Trimming took 2 bases from V and 5 from J, leaving 16 bases between them. Germline CDR1 and CDR2: MNHNS and SASEGT. The CDR3 sequence is 15 residues long. Produced via immunoSEQ multiplex PCR; TCRdb's table is partial and in-frame only. Found here are over 70,000 clones, 88% of them singletons; the top ten hold approximately 12%. These data are taken from a study of blood T cell repertoires in COVID-19. The origin of this receptor is a man older than 75 with acute or convalescent COVID-19. Material for sequencing was peripheral blood. The rearrangement uses TRBV6-1 and TRBJ2-7, with D perhaps matching TRBD1 (6 bases). The chain's CDR3 is CASSELLTGIDEQYF. DNA of the CDR3: TGTGCCAGCAGTGAACTACTAACAGGGATCGACGAGCAGTACTTC.